This paragraph reports one TCR beta chain. The data belong to a study of cytomegalovirus exposure and HLA in healthy donors. Deletions cut 7 bases from V and 7 bases from J, with 16 bases between. The germline V gene encodes CDR1 MNHNS and CDR2 SASEGT. There are 14 residues in the CDR3. Primers included in the PCR were 60 Vbeta and 13 Jbeta primers. Assay used: immunoSEQ multiplex PCR; TCRdb lists only in-frame clones, some missing. The sample records tens of thousands of clones, 60% to 85% being singletons. The TCR originated in a man in his 70s in good health and CMV-seronegative. The sequencing sample was made of PBMCs. The rearrangement uses TRBV6-1 and TRBJ1-4, with unresolved D. CDR3 DNA: TGTGCCAGCACCCACCCTATCTTCGGTGAAAAACTGTTTTTT. Translated: CASTHPIFGEKLFF.